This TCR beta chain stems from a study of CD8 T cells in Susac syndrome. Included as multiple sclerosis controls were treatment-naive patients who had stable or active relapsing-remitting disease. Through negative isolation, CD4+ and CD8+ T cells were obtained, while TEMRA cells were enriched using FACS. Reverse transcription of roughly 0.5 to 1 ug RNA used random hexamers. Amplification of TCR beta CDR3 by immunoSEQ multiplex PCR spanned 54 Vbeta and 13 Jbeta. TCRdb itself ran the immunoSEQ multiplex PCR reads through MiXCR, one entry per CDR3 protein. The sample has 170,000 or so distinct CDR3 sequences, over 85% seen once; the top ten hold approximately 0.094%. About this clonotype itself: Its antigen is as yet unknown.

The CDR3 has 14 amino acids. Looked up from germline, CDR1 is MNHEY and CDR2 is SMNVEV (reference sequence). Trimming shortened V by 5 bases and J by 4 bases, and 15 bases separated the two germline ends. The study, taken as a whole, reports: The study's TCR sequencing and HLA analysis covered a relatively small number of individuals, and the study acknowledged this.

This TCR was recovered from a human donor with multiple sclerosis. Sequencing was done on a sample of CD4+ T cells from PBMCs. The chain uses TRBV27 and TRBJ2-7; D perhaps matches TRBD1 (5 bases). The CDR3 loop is CASSPRAESYEQYF. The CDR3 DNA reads TGTGCCAGCAGTCCCAGGGCAGAATCTTACGAGCAGTACTTC.